This entry is about one T cell receptor (beta chain). Original data processing: Amplification of reference gene primers provided the estimated nucleated cell counts. Generated by immunoSEQ multiplex PCR, the TCRdb table keeps only in-frame clones and is missing some. V and J calls and clone size are copied from that table; D and trimming were computed from the DNA. Found here are roughly 90,000 clones, more than 80% of them singletons; the top ten hold around 10%. The sample belongs to a study of blood T cell repertoires in COVID-19. Looking at the study overall: Italy, Spain and the United States were the sources of the convalescent and acute COVID-19 samples. Sources were T cells, B-cell-depleted T cells, or PBMCs; the material itself was cDNA or gDNA.

With 4 bases removed from V and 0 bases from J, the gap between germline ends came to 11 bases. The CDR3 is 15 residues long. Germline lookup yields CDR1 MNHEY and CDR2 SVGAGI. This receptor was obtained from a woman between 65 and 79 years old with acute or convalescent COVID-19. This chain links TRBV6-5 with TRBJ2-3, with a possible D match to TRBD2 (6 bases). Sequencing used peripheral blood. The CDR3 sequence is CASSFLGGSTDTQYF. The CDR3 bases are TGTGCCAGCAGTTTCTTGGGGGGTAGCACAGATACGCAGTATTTT.